A selection of T cell receptor beta chains follows, all from one sample in a study of molecular identifiers for immune sequencing clone quantification. One entry per CDR3 protein, called by TCRdb with MiXCR from the PCR reads. The table includes around 320,000 distinct CDR3 sequences, about a quarter detected once. Sequencing input: naive CD8+ T cells from blood, with Jurkat cell RNA spiked in. The receptors originated from a human donor in good health. Some libraries in this study had Jurkat cell RNA spiked in. CDR3s include the opening cysteine and the closing phenylalanine or tryptophan. Each record gives: V gene, clone size, D gene, J gene, CDR3 DNA, CDR3 protein. The D gene is left open where the match is weak. The size entry is marked missing in some rows and otherwise reads once, few, many or a size class.

TRBV2	NA	NA	TRBJ1-1	TGTGCCAGCAGCGATCCTACCGGGACCAAAGGCGGTATGGACACTGAAGCTTTCTTT	CASSDPTGTKGGMDTEAFF
TRBV5-1	many	TRBD2	TRBJ2-1	TGCGCCAGCAGCTTGGCTGTGACTAGCGGGAGTACCCTCTCGGACAATGAGCAGTTCTTC	CASSLAVTSGSTLSDNEQFF
TRBV7-8	few	NA	TRBJ2-1	TGTGCCAGCAGCTTGGACCTACAGGGTTCCCGTTTTAATGAGCAGTTCTTC	CASSLDLQGSRFNEQFF
TRBV7-9	many	NA	TRBJ2-2	TGTGCCAGCAGCTTCTCTAACACCGGGGAGCTGTTTTTT	CASSFSNTGELFF
TRBV20-1	many	TRBD2	TRBJ2-3	TGCAGTGCTTATCCGGGACTAGCGGAGGATACGCAGTATTTT	CSAYPGLAEDTQYF
TRBV19	many	TRBD2	TRBJ2-2	TGTGCCAGTAGTGCGGCTAGCGGAAACACCGGGGAGCTGTTTTTT	CASSAASGNTGELFF
TRBV27	few	NA	TRBJ1-5	TGTGCCAGCAGTTTATTCTGGGCAGGGGGCAATCAGCCCCAGCATTTT	CASSLFWAGGNQPQHF
TRBV6-5	many	TRBD2	TRBJ2-3	TGTGCCAGCAGTTACTCTCCCAGCGGGGGGCGAGATACGCAGTATTTT	CASSYSPSGGRDTQYF
TRBV6-5	many	NA	TRBJ1-1	TGTGCCAGCAGTTATCGTGCAGCCGAGAACACTGAAGCTTTCTTT	CASSYRAAENTEAFF
TRBV12-3/TRBV12-4	many	TRBD2	TRBJ2-3	TGTGCCAGCAGTAGTAGCGGGAACACAGATACGCAGTATTTT	CASSSSGNTDTQYF
TRBV29-1	many	TRBD1	TRBJ2-7	TGCAGCGTTGAAGACGGACAGGGTTCCTACGAGCAGTACTTC	CSVEDGQGSYEQYF
TRBV20-1	NA	TRBD2	TRBJ2-2	TGCAGTGCTAGAGATAAGGAACTAGCGGGGGGGCAGGTGCTGTTTTTT	CSARDKELAGGQVLFF
TRBV6-6	many	NA	TRBJ1-1	TGTGCCAGCAGTTCATCCGGGACTTCAACTGAAGCTTTCTTT	CASSSSGTSTEAFF
TRBV5-6	many	NA	TRBJ2-5	TGTGCCAGCAGCCCCTCGTCCAGCGATCCCCAAGAGACCCAGTACTTC	CASSPSSSDPQETQYF
TRBV20-1	NA	NA	TRBJ2-3	TGCAGTGCTAGAGATGGAATCCTCGGCACAGATACGCAGTATTTT	CSARDGILGTDTQYF
TRBV7-9	NA	NA	TRBJ2-2	TGTGCCAGCAGCCCTACTCCCGTCGGGAACACCGGGGAGCTGTTTTTT	CASSPTPVGNTGELFF
TRBV7-2	once	TRBD1	TRBJ2-7	TGTGCCAGCAGCTTGCCCAGGGACAGGCAGACCTACGAGCAGTACTTC	CASSLPRDRQTYEQYF
TRBV28	many	NA	TRBJ2-1	TGTGCCAGCAGTTTTACCTACAATGAGCAGTTCTTC	CASSFTYNEQFF
TRBV11-1	NA	NA	TRBJ2-3	TGTGCCAGCAGGGACAGCACTAGCACAGATACGCAGTATTTT	CASRDSTSTDTQYF
TRBV28	NA	TRBD2	TRBJ2-7	TGTGCCAGCAGTTTACGCGGGAGCGTTCGCTACGAGCAGTACTTC	CASSLRGSVRYEQYF
TRBV7-9	few	NA	TRBJ1-1	TGTGCCAGCAGCCCACCGGACAGCATGAACACTGAAGCTTTCTTT	CASSPPDSMNTEAFF
TRBV19	many	TRBD1	TRBJ2-3	TGTGCCAGTAGTGCGTTAACAGGGGGTATAACAGATACGCAGTATTTT	CASSALTGGITDTQYF
TRBV27	NA	TRBD2	TRBJ2-7	TGTGCCAGCAGTCGGACTAGCGTCTACGAGCAGTACTTC	CASSRTSVYEQYF
TRBV5-5	NA	TRBD1	TRBJ2-5	TGTGCCAGCAGTCGGACAGGCGGAGAGGCCCAGTACTTC	CASSRTGGEAQYF
TRBV28	many	NA	TRBJ2-5	TGTGCCAGCAGTTTTGACAGGCTCCAAGAGACCCAGTACTTC	CASSFDRLQETQYF
TRBV7-2	many	NA	TRBJ2-3	TGTGCCAGCAGCTCGGACAGCACAGATACGCAGTATTTT	CASSSDSTDTQYF
TRBV4-3	NA	NA	TRBJ2-3	TGCGCCACCTCACGGCTGGTTGGCACAGATACGCAGTATTTT	CATSRLVGTDTQYF
TRBV12-5	many	TRBD1	TRBJ2-6	TGTGCTAGTGGTGTATTAAACAGGGGCACGGGCTCTGGGGCCAACGTCCTGACTTTC	CASGVLNRGTGSGANVLTF
TRBV30	NA	NA	TRBJ2-5	TGTGCCTGGAGTCCCCCGGGACTCCCCCGAGAGACCCAGTACTTC	CAWSPPGLPRETQYF
TRBV7-9	few	NA	TRBJ1-1	TGTGCCAGCAGCCCCCCCCCCGACAGCTTGAACACTGAAGCTTTCTTT	CASSPPPDSLNTEAFF
TRBV4-3	many	NA	TRBJ2-7	TGCGCCAGCAGCCAAGATGTCGGTCGGGGCTACGAGCAGTACTTC	CASSQDVGRGYEQYF
TRBV11-2	NA	TRBD2	TRBJ2-1	TGTGCCAGCAGCCAAGGACTAGCGAGGGCCTTTACTAGGAATGAGCAGTTCTTC	CASSQGLARAFTRNEQFF
TRBV29-1	NA	TRBD1	TRBJ1-1	TGCAGCGTCGAAACTCGACAGGGAATGGCTGAAGCTTTCTTT	CSVETRQGMAEAFF
TRBV12-5	many	TRBD1	TRBJ1-1	TGTGCTAGTGGTACATCGGACAGGTACACTGAAGCTTTCTTT	CASGTSDRYTEAFF
TRBV19	NA	NA	TRBJ2-5	TGTGCCAGTAGTATGGCGGCAGGGCGGGAGACCCAGTACTTC	CASSMAAGRETQYF
TRBV6-5	many	TRBD2	TRBJ2-1	TGTGCCAGCAGTTACTCTCGTCTAGCGGGAGTCTGGGAGCAGTTCTTC	CASSYSRLAGVWEQFF
TRBV27	NA	TRBD1	TRBJ1-4	TGTGCCAGCAGTCTATACAGGGGCGTAAATGAAAAACTGTTTTTT	CASSLYRGVNEKLFF
TRBV28	many	NA	TRBJ1-6	TGTGCCAGCACCCAGACAGACGACTCGCCCCTCCACTTT	CASTQTDDSPLHF
TRBV5-3	NA	NA	TRBJ1-5	TGTGCCAGCAGCTTGGTTGGCAGAAATCAGCCCCAGCGTTTT	CASSLVGRNQPQRF
TRBV29-1	few	TRBD2	TRBJ2-7	TGCAGCGTGCTCGGACTAGCGGGAGACCCCTCCTACGAGCAGTACTTC	CSVLGLAGDPSYEQYF
TRBV7-9	NA	TRBD1	TRBJ2-3	TGTGCCAGCAGCATCCGGGACAGGGTCCCAGATACGCAGTATTTT	CASSIRDRVPDTQYF
TRBV5-3	NA	TRBD1	TRBJ2-4	TGTGCCAGCAGCATACCGACAGGGGTTGAAACCATTCAGTACTTC	CASSIPTGVETIQYF
TRBV13	NA	NA	TRBJ1-1	TGTGCCAGCAGCCCCATCGGGATGATGGGCGGGGACACTGAAGCTTTCTTT	CASSPIGMMGGDTEAFF
TRBV21-1	NA	NA	TRBJ2-7	TGTGCCAGCAGCAAATCACCGCGGTGCTACGAGCAGTACTTC	CASSKSPRCYEQYF
TRBV14	few	NA	TRBJ2-7	TGTGCCAGCAGCCAACTTGAGAAAGGTTTCGAGCAGTACTTC	CASSQLEKGFEQYF
TRBV11-2	NA	NA	TRBJ2-3	TGTGCCAGCAGTTCCGGAAGACGGCACGCGAATACGCAGTATTTT	CASSSGRRHANTQYF
TRBV28	many	NA	TRBJ1-1	TGTGCCAGCCTTTTCGCGGGGAGGAGGAACACTGAAGCTTTCTTT	CASLFAGRRNTEAFF
TRBV28	few	NA	TRBJ1-5	TGTGCCAGCAGTTTCCGAGGGGGAGGCAATCAGCCCCAGCATTTT	CASSFRGGGNQPQHF